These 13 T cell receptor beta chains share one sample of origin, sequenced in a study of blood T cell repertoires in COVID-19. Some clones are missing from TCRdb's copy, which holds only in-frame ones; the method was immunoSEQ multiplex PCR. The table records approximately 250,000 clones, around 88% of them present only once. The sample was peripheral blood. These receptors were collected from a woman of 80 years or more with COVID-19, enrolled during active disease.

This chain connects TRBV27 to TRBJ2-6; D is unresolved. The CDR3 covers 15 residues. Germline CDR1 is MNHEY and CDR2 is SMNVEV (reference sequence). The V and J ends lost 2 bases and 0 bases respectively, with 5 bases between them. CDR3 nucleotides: TGTGCCAGCAGTTTAGACAACTCTGGGGCCAACGTCCTGACTTTC. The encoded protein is CASSLDNSGANVLTF. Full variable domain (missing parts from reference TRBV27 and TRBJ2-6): EAQVTQNPRYLITVTGKKLTVTCSQNMNHEYMSWYRQDPGLGLRQIYYSMNVEVTDKGDVPEGYKVSRKEKRNFPLILESPSPNQTSLYFCASSLDNSGANVLTFGAGSRLTVL.

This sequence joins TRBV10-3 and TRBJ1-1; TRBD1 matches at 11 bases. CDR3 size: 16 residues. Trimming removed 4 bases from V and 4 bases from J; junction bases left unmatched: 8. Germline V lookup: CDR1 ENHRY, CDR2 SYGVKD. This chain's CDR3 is CAISGGQGAGGTEAFF. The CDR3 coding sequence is TGTGCCATCAGTGGCGGACAGGGGGCAGGGGGCACTGAAGCTTTCTTT.

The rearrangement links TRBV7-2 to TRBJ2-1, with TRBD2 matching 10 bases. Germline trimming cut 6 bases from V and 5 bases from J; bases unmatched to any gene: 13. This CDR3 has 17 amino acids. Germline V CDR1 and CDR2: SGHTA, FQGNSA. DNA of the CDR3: TGTGCCAGCAGTTCACGCCCAGCTAGCGGGGGTCACAATGAGCAGTTCTTC. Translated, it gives CASSSRPASGGHNEQFF.

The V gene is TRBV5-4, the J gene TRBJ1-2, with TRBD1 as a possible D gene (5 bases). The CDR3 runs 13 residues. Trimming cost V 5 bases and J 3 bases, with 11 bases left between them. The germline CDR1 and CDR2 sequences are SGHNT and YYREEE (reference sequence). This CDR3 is CASSPTDDYGYTF. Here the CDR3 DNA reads TGTGCCAGCAGTCCGACAGATGACTATGGCTACACCTTC.

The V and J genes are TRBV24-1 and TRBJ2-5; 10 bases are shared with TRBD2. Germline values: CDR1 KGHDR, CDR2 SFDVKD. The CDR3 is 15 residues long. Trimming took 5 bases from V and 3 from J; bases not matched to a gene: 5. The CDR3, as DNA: TGTGCCACCAGTGGTGCTAGCGGGGGTAAAGAGACCCAGTACTTC. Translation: CATSGASGGKETQYF.

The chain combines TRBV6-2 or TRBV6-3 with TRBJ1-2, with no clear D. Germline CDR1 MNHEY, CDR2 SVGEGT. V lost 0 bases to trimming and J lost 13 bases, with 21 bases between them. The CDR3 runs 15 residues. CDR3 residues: CASSYSSLGFRGLTF. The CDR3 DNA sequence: TGTGCCAGCAGTTACTCGAGTCTGGGTTTCAGAGGTCTCACCTTC.

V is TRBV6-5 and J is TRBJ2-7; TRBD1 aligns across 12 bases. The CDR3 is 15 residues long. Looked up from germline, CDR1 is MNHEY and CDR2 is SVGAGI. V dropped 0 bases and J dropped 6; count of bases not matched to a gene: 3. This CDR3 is CASSYSGQGAFEQYF. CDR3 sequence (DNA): TGTGCCAGCAGTTACTCGGGACAGGGGGCTTTCGAGCAGTACTTC.

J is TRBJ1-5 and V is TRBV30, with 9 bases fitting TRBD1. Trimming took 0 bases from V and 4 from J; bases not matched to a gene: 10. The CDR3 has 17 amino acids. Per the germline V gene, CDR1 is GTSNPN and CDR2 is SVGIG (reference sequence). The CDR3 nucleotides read TGTGCCTGGAGTGTCCCGGGACAGGGATGGGGTAATCAGCCCCAGCATTTT. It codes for CAWSVPGQGWGNQPQHF.

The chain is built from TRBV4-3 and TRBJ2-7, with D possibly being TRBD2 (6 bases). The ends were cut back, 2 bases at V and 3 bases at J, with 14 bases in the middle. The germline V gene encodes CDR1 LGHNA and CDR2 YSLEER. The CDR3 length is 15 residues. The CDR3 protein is CASSQTYSGGYEQYF. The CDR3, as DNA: TGCGCCAGCAGCCAAACTTACTCCGGGGGCTACGAGCAGTACTTC.

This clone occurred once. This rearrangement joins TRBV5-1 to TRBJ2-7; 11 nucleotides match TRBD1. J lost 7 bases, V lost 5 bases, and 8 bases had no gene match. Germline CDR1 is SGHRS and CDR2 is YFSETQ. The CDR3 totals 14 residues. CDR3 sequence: CASREDRGRGEQYF. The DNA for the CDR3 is TGCGCCAGCAGAGAGGACAGGGGGCGCGGAGAGCAGTACTTC.

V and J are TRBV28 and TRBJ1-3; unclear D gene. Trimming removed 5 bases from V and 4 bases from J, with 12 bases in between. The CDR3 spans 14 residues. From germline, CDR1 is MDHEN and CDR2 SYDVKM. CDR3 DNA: TGTGCCAGCAGTCCCCCTCGGTCCGGAAACACCATATATTTT. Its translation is CASSPPRSGNTIYF.

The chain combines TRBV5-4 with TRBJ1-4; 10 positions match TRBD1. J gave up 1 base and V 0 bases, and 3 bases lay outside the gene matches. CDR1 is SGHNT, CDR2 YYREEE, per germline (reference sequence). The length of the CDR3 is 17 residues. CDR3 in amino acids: CASSLGQGAETNEKLFF. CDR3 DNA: TGTGCCAGCAGCTTGGGACAGGGGGCGGAAACTAATGAAAAACTGTTTTTT.

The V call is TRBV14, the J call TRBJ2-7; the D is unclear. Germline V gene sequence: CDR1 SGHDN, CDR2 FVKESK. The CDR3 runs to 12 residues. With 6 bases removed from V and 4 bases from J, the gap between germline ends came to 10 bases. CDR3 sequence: CASRRSGYEQYF. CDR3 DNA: TGTGCCAGCAGACGGAGTGGATACGAGCAGTACTTC. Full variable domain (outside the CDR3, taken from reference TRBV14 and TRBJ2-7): EAGVTQFPSHSVIEKGQTVTLRCDPISGHDNLYWYRRVMGKEIKFLLHFVKESKQDESGMPNNRFLAERTGGTYSTLKVQPAELEDSGVYFCASRRSGYEQYFGPGTRLTVT.